This TCR beta chain was observed in a study of blood T cell repertoires in COVID-19. Overall study: The samples span acute and convalescent COVID-19 from the United States, Italy and Spain.

Participant ages covered roughly 18 to 89 years across 24 US areas. Recovered participants had two consecutive negative NP/OP PCR tests, healthcare professional clearance, or symptom resolution. The germline V gene encodes CDR1 PRHDT and CDR2 FYEKMQ (reference sequence). This CDR3 is 15 amino acids long. Trimming cost V 7 bases and J 2 bases, with 14 bases left between them. In this sample, this clone turned up a few times. In the original analysis: It was from reference gene primer amplification that nucleated cell counts were estimated. Sequencing was performed with immunoSEQ multiplex PCR; in TCRdb, only in-frame clones are kept and a portion is missing. That table furnishes V, J and clone size, whereas the DNA furnished D and trimming. The sample lists under 200,000 clones; less than 85% were seen once.

The sequenced material came from PBMCs or T cells enriched from blood (not recorded which). The chain combines TRBV13 with TRBJ2-2; D may be TRBD1 (6 bases). This receptor was obtained from a man between 60 and 70 years old who had recovered from COVID-19. The chain's CDR3 is CASTGGDTNTGELFF. CDR3 sequence (DNA): TGTGCCAGCACAGGTGGGGACACCAACACCGGGGAGCTGTTTTTT.